Listed below are T cell receptor beta chains from one sample, sequenced in a study of blood T cells in healthy people across ages. MiXCR, run by TCRdb on the 5' RACE reads, gives a single entry per CDR3 protein. The sample consists of fewer than 700,000 distinct CDR3 sequences, approximately 40% of them appearing once. The specimen was blood. The receptor set was obtained from a man at least 80 years old in good health. CDR3s include the opening cysteine and the closing phenylalanine or tryptophan. The order of the fields is clone size, D gene, CDR3 length, V gene, J gene, CDR3 DNA, CDR3 protein. A D gene is named only where the DNA matches it firmly. A row's size may be missing; if present it is once, few, many or a size class.

>NA|TRBD2|17|TRBV6-2/TRBV6-3|TRBJ2-1
TGTGCCAGCAGTTATACCGCAGGCGGGGGGATCACAGATACGCAGTTCTTC
CASSYTAGGGITDTQFF
>NA|NA|16|TRBV4-3|TRBJ2-5
TGCGCCAGCAGCCTAAGCCCACAGGGTATGGAAGAGACCCAGTACTTC
CASSLSPQGMEETQYF
>NA|TRBD2|17|TRBV15|TRBJ2-5
TGTGCCACCAGCAGAGATCTCCTAGCGGGGGGGCAAGAGACCCAGTACTTC
CATSRDLLAGGQETQYF
>NA|NA|16|TRBV15|TRBJ2-1
TGTGCCACCAGCAGAGATAAGGGAATCACCTACAATGAGCAGTTCTTC
CATSRDKGITYNEQFF
>NA|NA|14|TRBV6-2/TRBV6-3|TRBJ2-7
TGTGCCATCCAGGGAGGTCGTAGCTCCTACGAGCAGTACTTC
CAIQGGRSSYEQYF
>few|NA|14|TRBV7-2|TRBJ2-1
TGTGCCAGCAGCAAAAAGCGAGGGGTAGATGAGCAGTTCTTC
CASSKKRGVDEQFF
>NA|NA|14|TRBV6-2/TRBV6-3|TRBJ1-2
TGTGCCAGCAGTTACCCGGCAGGGGCCGCTGGCTACACCTTC
CASSYPAGAAGYTF
>many|NA|15|TRBV29-1|TRBJ2-3
TGCAGCGTTGAAACCAGTCGAGGGCACACAGATACGCAGTATTTT
CSVETSRGHTDTQYF
>NA|NA|15|TRBV12-5|TRBJ2-7
TGTGCTAGTGGTTTAATAGAGTCGGGAGCCTACGGGCAGTACTTC
CASGLIESGAYGQYF
>few|TRBD2|14|TRBV20-1|TRBJ2-7
TGCAGTGCCTCCACTAGCGGGAGTTCCTACGAGCAGTACTTC
CSASTSGSSYEQYF
>NA|NA|15|TRBV5-1|TRBJ1-6
TGCGCCAGCAGCACTGGACAGATTACTAATTCACCCCTCCACTTT
CASSTGQITNSPLHF
>NA|NA|13|TRBV6-2/TRBV6-3|TRBJ2-5
TGTGCCAGCAGTATAGCGAGACCAGAGACCCAGTACTTC
CASSIARPETQYF